The present T cell receptor (beta chain) was sequenced within a study of T cell clonotyping in hematopoietic cell transplantation. The assay was immunoSEQ multiplex PCR, and TCRdb's table has in-frame clones only and misses some. The sample contains roughly 29,000 clones, about 90% of which appear only once. Points from the study as a whole: Cells were unsorted, so CD4 and CD8 contributions were not separated. Recipient TCR diversity dropped after transplant; expanded clonotypes rose from day 30 to 180. Few recipient clonotypes overlapped donors; over 95% were de novo at given depth. Higher Inverse Simpson Index values in graft donor and pretransplant recipient predicted broader posttransplant TCR diversity.

This clone has more than one count but fewer than ten. What it binds is not known. The germline V and J ends were trimmed by 4 bases and 4 bases, with 8 bases remaining between them. CDR3 size: 13 residues. In germline, CDR1 is GTSNPN, CDR2 SVGIG (reference sequence). The sample here was PBMCs, taken 100 days after allogeneic stem cell transplant. The chain uses TRBV30 and TRBJ1-6, with no clear D. The sequence was collected from a female patient aged 45-65 years who had an allogeneic stem cell transplant from a related donor, so the T cells may come from the graft donor. Some clones in this sample may be carry-over from other donors' samples. The CDR3 DNA sequence: TGTGCCTGGACAAGGGAGTATAATTCACCCCTCCACTTT. Residues: CAWTREYNSPLHF.